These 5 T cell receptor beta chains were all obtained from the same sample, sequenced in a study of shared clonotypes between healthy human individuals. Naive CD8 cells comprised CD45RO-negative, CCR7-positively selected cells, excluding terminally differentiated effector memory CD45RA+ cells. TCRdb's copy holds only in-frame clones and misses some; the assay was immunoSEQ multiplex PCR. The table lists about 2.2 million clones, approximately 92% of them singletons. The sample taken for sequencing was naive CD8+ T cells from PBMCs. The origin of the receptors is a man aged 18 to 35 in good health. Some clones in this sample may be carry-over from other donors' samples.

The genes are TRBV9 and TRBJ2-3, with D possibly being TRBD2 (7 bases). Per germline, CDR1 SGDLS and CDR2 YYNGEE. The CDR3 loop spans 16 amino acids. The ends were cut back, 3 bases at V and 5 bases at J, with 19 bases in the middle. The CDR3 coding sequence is TGTGCCAGCAGCGGGAGGGGGAGGGCCTTGGGAGATACGCAGTATTTT. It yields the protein CASSGRGRALGDTQYF.

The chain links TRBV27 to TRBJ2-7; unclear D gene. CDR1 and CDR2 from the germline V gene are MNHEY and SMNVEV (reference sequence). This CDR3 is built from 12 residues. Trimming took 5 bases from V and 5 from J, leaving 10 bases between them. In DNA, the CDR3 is TGTGCCAGCAGTCCTATGAACAACGAGCAGTACTTC. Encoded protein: CASSPMNNEQYF.

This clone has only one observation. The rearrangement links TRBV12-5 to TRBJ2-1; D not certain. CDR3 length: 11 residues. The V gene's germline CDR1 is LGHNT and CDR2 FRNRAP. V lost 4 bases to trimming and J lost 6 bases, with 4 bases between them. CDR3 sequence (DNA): TGTGCTAGTGGTTCCAGCAATGAGCAGTTCTTC. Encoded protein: CASGSSNEQFF.

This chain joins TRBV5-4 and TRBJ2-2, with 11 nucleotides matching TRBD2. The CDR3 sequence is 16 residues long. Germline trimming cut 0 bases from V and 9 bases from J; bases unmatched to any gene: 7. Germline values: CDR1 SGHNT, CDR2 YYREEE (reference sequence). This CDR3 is CASSLGVAGGPRELFF. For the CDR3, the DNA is TGTGCCAGCAGCTTGGGGGTAGCGGGAGGGCCTCGGGAGCTGTTTTTT.

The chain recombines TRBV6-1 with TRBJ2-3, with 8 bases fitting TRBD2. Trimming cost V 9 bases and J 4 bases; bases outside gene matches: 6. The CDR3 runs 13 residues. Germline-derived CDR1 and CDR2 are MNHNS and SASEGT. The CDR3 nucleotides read TGTGCCAGTCCCGGGCGGGGGGCAGATACGCAGTATTTT. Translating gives CASPGRGADTQYF.